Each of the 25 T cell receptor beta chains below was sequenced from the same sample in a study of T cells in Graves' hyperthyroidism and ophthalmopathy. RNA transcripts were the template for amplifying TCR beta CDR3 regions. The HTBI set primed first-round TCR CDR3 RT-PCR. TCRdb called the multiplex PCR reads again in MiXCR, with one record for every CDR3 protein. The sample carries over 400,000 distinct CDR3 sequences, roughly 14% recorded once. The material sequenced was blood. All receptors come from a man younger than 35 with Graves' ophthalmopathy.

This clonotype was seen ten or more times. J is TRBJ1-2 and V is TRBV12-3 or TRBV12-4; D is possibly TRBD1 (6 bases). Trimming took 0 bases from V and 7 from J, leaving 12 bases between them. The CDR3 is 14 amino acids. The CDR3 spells CASSLAGGHLGYTF. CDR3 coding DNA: TGTGCCAGCAGTTTAGCTGGGGGGCATCTTGGCTACACCTTC.

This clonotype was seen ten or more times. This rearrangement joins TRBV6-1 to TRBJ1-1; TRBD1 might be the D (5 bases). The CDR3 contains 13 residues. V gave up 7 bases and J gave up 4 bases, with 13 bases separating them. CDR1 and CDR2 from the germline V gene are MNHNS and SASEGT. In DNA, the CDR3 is TGTGCCAGCAAGTCAGGGACGGGCACTGAAGCTTTCTTT. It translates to CASKSGTGTEAFF.

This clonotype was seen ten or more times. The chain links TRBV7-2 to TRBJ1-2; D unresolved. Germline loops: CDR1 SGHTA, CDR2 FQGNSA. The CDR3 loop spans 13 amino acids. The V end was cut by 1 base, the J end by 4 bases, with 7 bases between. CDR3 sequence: CASSLDPGYGYTF. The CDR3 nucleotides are TGTGCCAGCAGCTTAGACCCAGGCTATGGCTACACCTTC.

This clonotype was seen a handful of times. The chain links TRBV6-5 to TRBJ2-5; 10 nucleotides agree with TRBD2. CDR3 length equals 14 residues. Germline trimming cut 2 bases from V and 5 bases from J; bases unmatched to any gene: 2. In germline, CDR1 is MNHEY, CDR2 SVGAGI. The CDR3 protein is CASSYPGLAETQYF. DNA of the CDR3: TGTGCCAGCAGTTACCCGGGACTAGCGGAGACCCAGTACTTC.

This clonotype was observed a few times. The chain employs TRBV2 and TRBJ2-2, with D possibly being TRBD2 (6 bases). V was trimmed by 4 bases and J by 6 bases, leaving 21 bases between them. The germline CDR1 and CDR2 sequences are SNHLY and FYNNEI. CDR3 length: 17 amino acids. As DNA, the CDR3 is TGTGCCAGCAGTGGTCCTTTTGGGGGAGGATTTCCCGGGGAGCTGTTTTTT. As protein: CASSGPFGGGFPGELFF.

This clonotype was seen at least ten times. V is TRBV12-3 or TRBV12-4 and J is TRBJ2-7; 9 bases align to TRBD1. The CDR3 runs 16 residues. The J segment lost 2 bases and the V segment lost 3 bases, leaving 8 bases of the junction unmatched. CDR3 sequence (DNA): TGTGCCAGCAGTTTTAGGGGGGGACAGGGAACCTACGAGCAGTACTTC. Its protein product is CASSFRGGQGTYEQYF.

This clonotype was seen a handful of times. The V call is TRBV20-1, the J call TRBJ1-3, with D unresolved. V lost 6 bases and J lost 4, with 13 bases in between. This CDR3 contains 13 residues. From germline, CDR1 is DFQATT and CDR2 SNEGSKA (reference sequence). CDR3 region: CSAPKATGNTIYF. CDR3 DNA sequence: TGCAGTGCCCCGAAAGCTACCGGAAACACCATATATTTT.

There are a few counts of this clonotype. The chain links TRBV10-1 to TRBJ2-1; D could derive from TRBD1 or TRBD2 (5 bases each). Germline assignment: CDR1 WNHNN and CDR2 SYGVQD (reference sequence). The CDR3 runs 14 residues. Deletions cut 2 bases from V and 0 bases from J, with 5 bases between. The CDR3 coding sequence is TGCGCCAGCAGTGAGGGGGGCTCCTACAATGAGCAGTTCTTC. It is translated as CASSEGGSYNEQFF.

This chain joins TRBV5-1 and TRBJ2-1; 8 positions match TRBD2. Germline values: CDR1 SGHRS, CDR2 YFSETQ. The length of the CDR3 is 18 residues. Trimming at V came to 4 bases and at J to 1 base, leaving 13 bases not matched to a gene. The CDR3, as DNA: TGCGCCAGCAGCCTGGGGCTCCTAGCGGGCGATTCCTACAATGAGCAGTTCTTC. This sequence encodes CASSLGLLAGDSYNEQFF.

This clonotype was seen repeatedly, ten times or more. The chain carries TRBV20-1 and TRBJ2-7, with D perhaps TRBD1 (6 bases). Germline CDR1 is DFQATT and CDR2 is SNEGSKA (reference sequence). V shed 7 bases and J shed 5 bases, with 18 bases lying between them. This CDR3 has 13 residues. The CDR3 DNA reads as TGCAGTGGTAAAACAGGGAACCCCCACGAGCAGTACTTC. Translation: CSGKTGNPHEQYF.

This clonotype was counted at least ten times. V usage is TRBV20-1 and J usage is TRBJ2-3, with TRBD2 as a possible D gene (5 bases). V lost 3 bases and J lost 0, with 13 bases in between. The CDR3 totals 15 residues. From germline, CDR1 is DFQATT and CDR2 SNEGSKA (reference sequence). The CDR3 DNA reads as TGCAGTGCTAGCCAGGCCGGAGGAAGCACAGATACGCAGTATTTT. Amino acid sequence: CSASQAGGSTDTQYF.

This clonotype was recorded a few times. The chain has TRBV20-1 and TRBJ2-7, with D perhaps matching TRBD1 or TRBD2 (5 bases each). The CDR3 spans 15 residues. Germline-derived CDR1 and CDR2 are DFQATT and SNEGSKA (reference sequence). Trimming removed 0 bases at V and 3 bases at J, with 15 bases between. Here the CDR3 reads CSARDRGGALYEQYF. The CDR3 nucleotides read TGCAGTGCTAGAGATCGTGGGGGAGCGCTCTACGAGCAGTACTTC.

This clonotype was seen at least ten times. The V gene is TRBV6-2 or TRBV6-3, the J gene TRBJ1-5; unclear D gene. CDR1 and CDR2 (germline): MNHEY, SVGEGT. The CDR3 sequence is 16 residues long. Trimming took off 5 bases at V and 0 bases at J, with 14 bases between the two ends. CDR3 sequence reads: CASSTIRQYSNQPQHF. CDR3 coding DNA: TGTGCCAGCAGTACAATCAGGCAATATAGCAATCAGCCCCAGCATTTT.

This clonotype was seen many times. The CDR3 reads CASSPATGGAYEQYF. The CDR3 region has the DNA TGTGCCAGCAGCCCTGCAACAGGGGGTGCCTACGAGCAGTACTTC. The chain employs TRBV13 and TRBJ2-7, with 8 bases identical to TRBD1. Unmatched junction bases numbered 8, after V lost 5 bases and J lost 2 bases. The CDR3 has 15 amino acids. The germline CDR1 and CDR2 sequences are PRHDT and FYEKMQ (reference sequence).

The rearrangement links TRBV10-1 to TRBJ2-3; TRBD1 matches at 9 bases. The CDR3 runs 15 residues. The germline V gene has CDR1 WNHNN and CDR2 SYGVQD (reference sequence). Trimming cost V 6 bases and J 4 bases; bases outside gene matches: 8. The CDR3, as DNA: TGCGCCAGCAGCCCTGCATGGACAGGGGCAGATACGCAGTATTTT. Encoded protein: CASSPAWTGADTQYF.

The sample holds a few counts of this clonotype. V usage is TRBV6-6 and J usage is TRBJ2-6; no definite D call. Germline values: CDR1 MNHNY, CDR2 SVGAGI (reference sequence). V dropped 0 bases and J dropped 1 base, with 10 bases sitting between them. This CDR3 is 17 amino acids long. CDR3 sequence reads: CASSYSTLRSGANVLTF. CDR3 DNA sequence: TGTGCCAGCAGTTACTCGACACTGAGATCTGGGGCCAACGTCCTGACTTTC.

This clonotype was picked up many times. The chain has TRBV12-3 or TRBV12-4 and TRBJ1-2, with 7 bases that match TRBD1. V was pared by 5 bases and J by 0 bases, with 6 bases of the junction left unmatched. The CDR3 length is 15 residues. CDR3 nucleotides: TGTGCCAGCAGTAAGCCGGGACAGTCTAACTATGGCTACACCTTC. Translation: CASSKPGQSNYGYTF.

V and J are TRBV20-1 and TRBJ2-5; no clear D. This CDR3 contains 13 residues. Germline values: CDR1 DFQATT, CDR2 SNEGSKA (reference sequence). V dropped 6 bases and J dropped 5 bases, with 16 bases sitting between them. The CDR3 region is CSARLELRETQYF. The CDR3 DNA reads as TGCAGTGCCCGACTGGAACTTCGTGAGACCCAGTACTTC.

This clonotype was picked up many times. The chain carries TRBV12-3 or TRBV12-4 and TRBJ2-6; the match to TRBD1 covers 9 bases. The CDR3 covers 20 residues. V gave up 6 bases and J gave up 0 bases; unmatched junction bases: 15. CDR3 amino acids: CASRLRVGGTGSSGANVLTF. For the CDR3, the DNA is TGTGCCAGCAGACTTCGTGTCGGGGGGACAGGGAGCTCTGGGGCCAACGTCCTGACTTTC.

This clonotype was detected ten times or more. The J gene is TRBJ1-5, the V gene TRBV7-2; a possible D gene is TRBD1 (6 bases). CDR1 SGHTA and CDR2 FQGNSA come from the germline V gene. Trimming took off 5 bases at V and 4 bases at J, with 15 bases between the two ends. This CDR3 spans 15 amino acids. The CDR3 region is CASSRARGHNQPQHF. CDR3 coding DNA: TGTGCCAGCAGCCGGGCCAGGGGACATAATCAGCCCCAGCATTTT. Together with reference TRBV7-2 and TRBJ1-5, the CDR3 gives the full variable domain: GAGVSQSPSNKVTEKGKDVELRCDPISGHTALYWYRQSLGQGLEFLIYFQGNSAPDKSGLPSDRFSAERTGGSVSTLTIQRTQQEDSAVYLCASSRARGHNQPQHFGDGTRLSIL.

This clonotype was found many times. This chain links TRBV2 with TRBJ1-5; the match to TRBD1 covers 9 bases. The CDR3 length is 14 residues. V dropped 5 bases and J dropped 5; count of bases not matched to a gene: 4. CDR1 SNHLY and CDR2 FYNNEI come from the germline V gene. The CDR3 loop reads CASSRGQGYQPQHF. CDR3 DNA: TGTGCCAGCAGTAGAGGACAGGGGTATCAGCCCCAGCATTTT.

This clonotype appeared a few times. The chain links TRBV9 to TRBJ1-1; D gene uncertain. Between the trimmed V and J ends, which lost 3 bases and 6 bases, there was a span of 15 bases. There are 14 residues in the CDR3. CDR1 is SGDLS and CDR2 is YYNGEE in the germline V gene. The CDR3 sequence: CASSDPRSFPEAFF. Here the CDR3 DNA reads TGTGCCAGCAGCGATCCAAGGAGTTTCCCTGAAGCTTTCTTT.

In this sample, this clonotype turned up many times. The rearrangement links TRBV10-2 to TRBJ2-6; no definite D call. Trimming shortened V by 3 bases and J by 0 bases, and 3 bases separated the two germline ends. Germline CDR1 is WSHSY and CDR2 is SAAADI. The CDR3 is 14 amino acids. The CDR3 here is CASSDTSGANVLTF. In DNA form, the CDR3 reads TGCGCCAGCAGTGACACCTCTGGGGCCAACGTCCTGACTTTC.

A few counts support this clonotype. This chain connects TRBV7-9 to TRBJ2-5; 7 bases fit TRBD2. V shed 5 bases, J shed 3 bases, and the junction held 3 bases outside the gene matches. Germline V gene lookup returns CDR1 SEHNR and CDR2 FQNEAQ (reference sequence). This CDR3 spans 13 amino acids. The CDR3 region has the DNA TGTGCCAGCAGCATAGGACTAGAAGAGACCCAGTACTTC. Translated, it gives CASSIGLEETQYF.

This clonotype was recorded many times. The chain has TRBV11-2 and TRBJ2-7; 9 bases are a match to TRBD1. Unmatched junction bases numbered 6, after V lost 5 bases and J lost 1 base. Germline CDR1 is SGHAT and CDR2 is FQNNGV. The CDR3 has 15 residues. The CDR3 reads CASSQTGGTSYEQYF. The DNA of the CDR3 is TGTGCCAGCAGCCAGACAGGGGGGACTTCCTACGAGCAGTACTTC.